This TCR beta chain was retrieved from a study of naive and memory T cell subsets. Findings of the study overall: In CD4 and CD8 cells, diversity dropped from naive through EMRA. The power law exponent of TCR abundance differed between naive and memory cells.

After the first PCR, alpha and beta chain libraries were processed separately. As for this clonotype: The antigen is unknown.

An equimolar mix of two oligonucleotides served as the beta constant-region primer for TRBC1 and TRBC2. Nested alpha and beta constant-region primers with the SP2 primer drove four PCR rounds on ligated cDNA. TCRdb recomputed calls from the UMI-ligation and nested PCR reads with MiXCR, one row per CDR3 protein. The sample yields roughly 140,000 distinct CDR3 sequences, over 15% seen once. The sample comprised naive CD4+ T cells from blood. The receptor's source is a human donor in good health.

CDR3: CASVTTGGCTDTQYF. In DNA, the CDR3 is TGTGCCAGCGTCACAACAGGGGGGTGCACAGATACGCAGTATTTT. The rearrangement joins TRBV21-1 to TRBJ2-3; TRBD1 is the table's D call, not checked against the DNA. TRBV21-1 is deemed a pseudogene. This CDR3 contains 15 residues.